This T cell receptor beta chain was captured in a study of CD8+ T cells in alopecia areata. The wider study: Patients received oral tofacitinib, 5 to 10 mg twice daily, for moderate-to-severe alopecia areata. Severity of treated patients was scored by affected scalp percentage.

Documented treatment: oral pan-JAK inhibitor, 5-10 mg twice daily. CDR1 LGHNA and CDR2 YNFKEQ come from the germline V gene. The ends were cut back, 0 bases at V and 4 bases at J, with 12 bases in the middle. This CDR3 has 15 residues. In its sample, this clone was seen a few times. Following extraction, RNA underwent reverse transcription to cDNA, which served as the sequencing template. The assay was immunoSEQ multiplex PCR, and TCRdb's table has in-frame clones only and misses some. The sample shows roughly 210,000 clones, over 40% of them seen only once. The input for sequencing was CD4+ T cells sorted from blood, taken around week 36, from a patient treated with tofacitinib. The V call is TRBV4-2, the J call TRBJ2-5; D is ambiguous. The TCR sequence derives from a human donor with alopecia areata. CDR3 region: CASSQDLQLVETQYF. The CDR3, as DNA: TGTGCCAGCAGCCAAGATCTACAGCTTGTAGAGACCCAGTACTTC.